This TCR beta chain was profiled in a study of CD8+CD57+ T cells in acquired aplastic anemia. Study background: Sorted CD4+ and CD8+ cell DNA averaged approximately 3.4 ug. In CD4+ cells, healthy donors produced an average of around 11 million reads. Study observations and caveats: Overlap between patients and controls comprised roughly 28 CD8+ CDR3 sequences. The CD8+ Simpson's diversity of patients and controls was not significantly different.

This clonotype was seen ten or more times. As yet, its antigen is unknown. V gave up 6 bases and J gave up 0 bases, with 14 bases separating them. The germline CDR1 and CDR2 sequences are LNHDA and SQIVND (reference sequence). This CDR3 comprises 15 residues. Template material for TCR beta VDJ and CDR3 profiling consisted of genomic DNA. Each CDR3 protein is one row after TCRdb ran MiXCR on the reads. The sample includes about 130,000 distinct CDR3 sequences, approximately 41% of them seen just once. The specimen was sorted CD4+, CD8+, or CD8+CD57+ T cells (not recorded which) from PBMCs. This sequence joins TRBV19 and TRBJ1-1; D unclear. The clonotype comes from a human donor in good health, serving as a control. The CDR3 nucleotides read TGTGCCAGTAGCCTGGGCCCCACCCTGAACACTGAAGCTTTCTTT. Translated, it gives CASSLGPTLNTEAFF. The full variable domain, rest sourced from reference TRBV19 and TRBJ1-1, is DGGITQSPKYLFRKEGQNVTLSCEQNLNHDAMYWYRQDPGQGLRLIYYSQIVNDFQKGDIAEGYSVSREKKESFPLTVTSAQKNPTAFYLCASSLGPTLNTEAFFGQGTRLTVV.